Presented here are 4 T cell receptor beta chains from one specimen sequenced in a study of cytomegalovirus exposure and HLA in healthy donors. A multiplex PCR was run with 60 Vbeta primers and 13 Jbeta primers. Libraries were prepared by immunoSEQ multiplex PCR; TCRdb keeps only in-frame clonotypes and omits some of them. Altogether 150,000 or so clones are present, roughly 10% being singletons, with the ten largest covering roughly 1.9%. The sample taken for sequencing was PBMCs. Receptors originate from a man between 50 and 59 years old in good health and CMV-seronegative.

This clone was counted only a few times. Here the CDR3 reads CASRSTGYEQFF. The CDR3 coding sequence is TGTGCCAGCAGGAGTACAGGGTACGAGCAGTTCTTC. V and J are TRBV28 and TRBJ2-1; TRBD1 is a possible D gene (6 bases). This CDR3 is 12 amino acids long. V lost 6 bases and J lost 10, with 13 bases in between. CDR1 is MDHEN, CDR2 SYDVKM, per germline.

This clone showed up just a few times. The rearrangement uses TRBV7-3 and TRBJ2-7; weak D call: TRBD2 (6 bases). The CDR3 spans 15 residues. Trimming took 6 bases from V and 3 from J, leaving 18 bases between them. Germline CDR1 is SGHTA and CDR2 is FQGTGA. The CDR3 region has the DNA TGTGCCAGCAGTGGCGGGGCAGGGCCCTACTACGAGCAGTACTTC. Translated, it gives CASSGGAGPYYEQYF. The variable domain in full, with the rest retrieved from reference TRBV7-3 and TRBJ2-7, is GAGVSQTPSNKVTEKGKYVELRCDPISGHTALYWYRQSLGQGPEFLIYFQGTGAADDSGLPNDRFFAVRPEGSVSTLKIQRTERGDSAVYLCASSGGAGPYYEQYFGPGTRLTVT.

The table lists this clone with a few counts. V is TRBV19 and J is TRBJ1-1; TRBD1 matches 9 bases. V lost 6 bases, J lost 4 bases, and 15 bases stayed unmatched. The CDR3 sequence is 17 residues long. The germline V gene has CDR1 LNHDA and CDR2 SQIVND (reference sequence). CDR3 nucleotide sequence: TGTGCCAGTAGCTCAGCCGGGACAGGGAAATTTTCCACTGAAGCTTTCTTT. This gives the protein CASSSAGTGKFSTEAFF. Complete variable domain (other parts from reference TRBV19 and TRBJ1-1): DGGITQSPKYLFRKEGQNVTLSCEQNLNHDAMYWYRQDPGQGLRLIYYSQIVNDFQKGDIAEGYSVSREKKESFPLTVTSAQKNPTAFYLCASSSAGTGKFSTEAFFGQGTRLTVV.

The chain links TRBV27 to TRBJ2-3; TRBD2 might be the D (7 bases). CDR1 is MNHEY and CDR2 is SMNVEV in the germline V gene (reference sequence). This CDR3 is 14 amino acids long. Trimming shortened V by 0 bases and J by 8 bases, and 12 bases separated the two germline ends. DNA for the CDR3: TGTGCCAGCAGTTTATCAGGGGGGGATGGTACGCAGTATTTT. It is translated as CASSLSGGDGTQYF.